The rows below give T cell receptor beta chains drawn from one sample of a study of blood T cell repertoires in COVID-19. Assay: immunoSEQ multiplex PCR; the TCRdb copy retains only in-frame clones and omits some. The sample shows about 200,000 clones, almost 85% of them seen only once. The material sequenced was peripheral blood. These receptor sequences come from a woman aged 70 to 79 with COVID-19, enrolled during active disease. CDR3s include the opening cysteine and the closing phenylalanine or tryptophan. Fields, in order: J gene, clone size, V gene, D gene, CDR3 protein, CDR3 DNA. A D gene is named only where the DNA matches it firmly. Where a row states a size, it is once, few, many or the class of an expanded clone; other rows omit it.

TRBJ1-6 | . | TRBV25-1 | TRBD1 | CASRKGQGPNSPLHF | TGTGCCAGCAGAAAGGGACAGGGGCCTAATTCACCCCTCCACTTT
TRBJ1-1 | . | TRBV7-8 | TRBD1 | CASSPRTGDTEAFF | TGTGCCAGCAGCCCGAGGACAGGAGACACTGAAGCTTTCTTT
TRBJ1-1 | once | TRBV10-3 | . | CAISEATTSEAFF | TGTGCCATCAGTGAGGCGACAACCTCTGAAGCTTTCTTT
TRBJ2-6 | . | TRBV6-5 | TRBD2 | CASSSAGAGANVLTF | TGTGCCAGCAGTTCCGCGGGGGCTGGGGCCAACGTCCTGACTTTC
TRBJ1-6 | . | TRBV7-9 | . | CASSPIQGYNSPLHF | TGTGCCAGCAGCCCAATACAGGGCTATAATTCACCCCTCCACTTT
TRBJ1-1 | . | TRBV18 | . | CASSPSAGVTEAFF | TGTGCCAGCTCACCATCTGCGGGGGTAACTGAAGCTTTCTTT
TRBJ1-2 | . | TRBV19 | . | CASSQGQVYGYTF | TGTGCCAGTTCCCAGGGGCAGGTCTATGGCTACACCTTC
TRBJ1-4 | . | TRBV2 | TRBD1 | CASSESGGPNEKLFF | TGTGCCAGCAGTGAGTCAGGGGGCCCGAATGAAAAACTGTTTTTT
TRBJ1-4 | . | TRBV6-5 | . | CASSYTQGTNEKLFF | TGTGCCAGCAGTTACACACAGGGAACTAATGAAAAACTGTTTTTT
TRBJ1-3 | few | TRBV5-1 | . | CASSFSSWGAGNTIYF | TGCGCCAGCAGCTTCAGTTCTTGGGGGGCTGGAAACACCATATATTTT
TRBJ2-3 | few | TRBV10-1 | . | CASSEVPHTDTQYF | TGCGCCAGCAGTGAGGTACCACACACAGATACGCAGTATTTT
TRBJ1-5 | . | TRBV19 | . | CASKLVSVNQPQHF | TGTGCCAGTAAGTTAGTTTCTGTGAATCAGCCCCAGCATTTT
TRBJ2-1 | . | TRBV19 | . | CASSYRTGSQFF | TGTGCCAGTAGTTACCGAACGGGGTCGCAGTTCTTC
TRBJ1-4 | . | TRBV6-5 | TRBD1 | CASSLGQDNEKLFF | TGTGCCAGCAGTTTGGGACAGGATAATGAAAAACTGTTTTTT
TRBJ1-5 | . | TRBV19 | . | CASSIDQNQPQHF | TGTGCCAGTAGTATAGATCAGAATCAGCCCCAGCATTTT
TRBJ1-4 | . | TRBV29-1 | . | CSVEFPGHNEKLFF | TGCAGCGTTGAATTCCCAGGCCATAATGAAAAACTGTTTTTT
TRBJ2-1 | . | TRBV2 | TRBD2 | CASSERLAGNEQFF | TGTGCCAGCAGTGAAAGACTAGCGGGCAATGAGCAGTTCTTC
TRBJ2-7 | . | TRBV3-1/TRBV3-2 | . | CASSQGLSDIYEQYF | TGTGCCAGCAGCCAAGGGCTATCTGACATCTACGAGCAGTACTTC
TRBJ2-1 | few | TRBV6-2/TRBV6-3 | TRBD2 | CASSYSAGAGYEQFF | TGTGCCAGCAGTTACTCAGCGGGAGCCGGGTATGAGCAGTTCTTC
TRBJ1-2 | . | TRBV4-1 | . | CASSWGETTQGYTF | TGCGCCAGCAGTTGGGGGGAGACGACTCAGGGCTACACCTTC
TRBJ1-1 | many | TRBV18 | TRBD1 | CASSLRTGLTEAFF | TGTGCCAGCTCACTTCGGACAGGGCTTACTGAAGCTTTCTTT
TRBJ1-1 | . | TRBV7-2 | TRBD1 | CASSLGTGTTEAFF | TGTGCCAGCAGCTTAGGGACAGGGACCACTGAAGCTTTCTTT
TRBJ1-4 | . | TRBV21-1 | . | CASSTRTGADEKLFF | TGTGCCAGCAGCACCCGGACAGGGGCAGATGAAAAACTGTTTTTT
TRBJ2-5 | . | TRBV7-9 | TRBD2 | CASSFSLSGSLQETQYF | TGTGCCAGCAGCTTCTCCCTCAGCGGGAGTTTACAAGAGACCCAGTACTTC
TRBJ2-2 | once | TRBV19 | TRBD1 | CASSAVGTGDLANTGELFF | TGTGCCAGTAGTGCAGTCGGGACAGGGGATTTAGCGAACACCGGGGAGCTGTTTTTT
TRBJ2-2 | . | TRBV7-2 | TRBD2 | CASRSHTSGGADGELFF | TGTGCCAGCAGGAGCCACACTAGCGGGGGGGCCGACGGGGAGCTGTTTTTT
TRBJ1-6 | . | TRBV11-3 | . | CASSLGPVWGRESPLHF | TGTGCCAGCAGCTTAGGCCCCGTTTGGGGGAGGGAATCACCCCTCCACTTT
TRBJ2-3 | . | TRBV5-1 | TRBD2 | CASSLAKVASGATDTQYF | TGCGCCAGCAGCTTGGCCAAGGTTGCTAGCGGGGCCACAGATACGCAGTATTTT
TRBJ2-3 | . | TRBV24-1 | TRBD2 | CATSRSGGSRTDTQYF | TGTGCCACCAGTCGTAGCGGGGGATCACGCACAGATACGCAGTATTTT
TRBJ2-3 | . | TRBV5-1 | TRBD2 | CASSSGGGTDTQYF | TGCGCCAGCAGCTCCGGGGGAGGGACAGATACGCAGTATTTT
TRBJ2-3 | . | TRBV7-2 | TRBD1 | CASSWGQGADTQYF | TGTGCCAGCAGCTGGGGACAGGGGGCGGATACGCAGTATTTT
TRBJ2-7 | . | TRBV5-4 | TRBD2 | CASSRSGLANEQYF | TGTGCCAGCAGCCGTTCGGGACTAGCTAACGAGCAGTACTTC
TRBJ1-2 | . | TRBV19 | . | CASSIPRDTDGYTF | TGTGCCAGTAGTATTCCCCGGGACACGGATGGCTACACCTTC
TRBJ1-3 | . | TRBV1 | . | CTSSQERDRVEGPGNTIYF | TGCACCAGCAGCCAAGAACGCGACAGGGTAGAAGGCCCTGGAAACACCATATATTTT
TRBJ2-1 | . | TRBV24-1 | TRBD2 | CATSPGGGYNEQFF | TGTGCCACCAGTCCGGGGGGGGGCTACAATGAGCAGTTCTTC
TRBJ2-5 | . | TRBV6-5 | . | CASRPTRGETQYF | TGTGCCAGCAGGCCGACTAGAGGGGAGACCCAGTACTTC
TRBJ1-3 | . | TRBV6-5 | . | CASMEGYSGNTIYF | TGTGCCAGCATGGAGGGCTACTCTGGAAACACCATATATTTT
TRBJ1-1 | . | TRBV19 | . | CASSIARGADTEAFF | TGTGCCAGTAGTATAGCACGGGGGGCCGACACTGAAGCTTTCTTT
TRBJ1-4 | . | TRBV5-8 | . | CASNKDPGGEKLFF | TGTGCCAGCAATAAGGACCCTGGAGGTGAAAAACTGTTTTTT
TRBJ2-2 | . | TRBV4-2 | TRBD2 | CASSRTSGATNTGELFF | TGTGCCAGCAGCCGGACTAGCGGGGCTACGAACACCGGGGAGCTGTTTTTT
TRBJ1-5 | . | TRBV30 | . | CAWSVALSNQPQHF | TGTGCCTGGAGTGTAGCCCTTAGCAATCAGCCCCAGCATTTT
TRBJ1-1 | . | TRBV11-2 | TRBD1 | CASMFTGVNTEAFF | TGTGCCAGCATGTTCACAGGGGTGAACACTGAAGCTTTCTTT
TRBJ2-7 | . | TRBV5-1 | . | CASSLEVAREFPYEQYF | TGCGCCAGCAGCTTGGAGGTTGCCAGGGAATTCCCCTACGAGCAGTACTTC
TRBJ1-1 | once | TRBV4-2 | . | CASSQAMGSNTEAFF | TGTGCCAGCAGCCAAGCGATGGGCTCGAACACTGAAGCTTTCTTT
TRBJ2-2 | . | TRBV9 | TRBD2 | CASSPHTSGTSNTGELFF | TGTGCCAGCAGTCCACATACTAGCGGGACTTCGAACACCGGGGAGCTGTTTTTT
TRBJ1-1 | . | TRBV6-2/TRBV6-3 | TRBD1 | CASSRGQVDGTEAFF | TGTGCCAGCAGTCGCGGACAGGTTGACGGCACTGAAGCTTTCTTT